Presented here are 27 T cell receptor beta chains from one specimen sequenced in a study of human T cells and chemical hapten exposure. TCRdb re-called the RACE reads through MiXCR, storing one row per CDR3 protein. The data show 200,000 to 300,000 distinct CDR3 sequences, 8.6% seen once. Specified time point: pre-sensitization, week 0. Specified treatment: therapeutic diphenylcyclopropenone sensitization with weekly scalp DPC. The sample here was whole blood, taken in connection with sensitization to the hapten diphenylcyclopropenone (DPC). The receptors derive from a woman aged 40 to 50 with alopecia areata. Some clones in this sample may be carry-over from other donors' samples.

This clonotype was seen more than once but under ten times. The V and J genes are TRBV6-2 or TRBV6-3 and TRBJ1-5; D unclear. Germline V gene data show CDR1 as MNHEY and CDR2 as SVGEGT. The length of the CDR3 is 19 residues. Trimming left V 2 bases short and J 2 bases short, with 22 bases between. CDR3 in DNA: TGTGCCAGCAGTTACGTATGGGCAGAGAGATTACATGGCAATCAGCCCCAGCATTTT. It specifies CASSYVWAERLHGNQPQHF.

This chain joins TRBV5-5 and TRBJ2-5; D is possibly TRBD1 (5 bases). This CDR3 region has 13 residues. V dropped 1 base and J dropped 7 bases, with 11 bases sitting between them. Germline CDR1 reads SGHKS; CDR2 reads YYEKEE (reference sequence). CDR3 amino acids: CASSLTGQRTQYF. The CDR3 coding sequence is TGTGCCAGCAGCTTGACTGGACAAAGGACCCAGTACTTC.

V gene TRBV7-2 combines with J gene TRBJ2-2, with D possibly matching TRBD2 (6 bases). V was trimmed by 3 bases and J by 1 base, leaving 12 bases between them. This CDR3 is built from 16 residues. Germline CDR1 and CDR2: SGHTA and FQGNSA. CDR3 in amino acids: CASSLGGPGNTGELFF. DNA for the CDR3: TGTGCCAGCAGCTTGGGAGGACCGGGGAACACCGGGGAGCTGTTTTTT. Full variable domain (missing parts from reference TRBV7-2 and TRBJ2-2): GAGVSQSPSNKVTEKGKDVELRCDPISGHTALYWYRQSLGQGLEFLIYFQGNSAPDKSGLPSDRFSAERTGGSVSTLTIQRTQQEDSAVYLCASSLGGPGNTGELFFGEGSRLTVL.

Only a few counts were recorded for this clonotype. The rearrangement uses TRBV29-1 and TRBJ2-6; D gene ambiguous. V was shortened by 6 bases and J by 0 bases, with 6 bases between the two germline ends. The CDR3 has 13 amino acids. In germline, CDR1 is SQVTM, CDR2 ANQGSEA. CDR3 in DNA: TGCAGCGTCAGACTCTCTGGGGCCAACGTCCTGACTTTC. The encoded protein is CSVRLSGANVLTF.

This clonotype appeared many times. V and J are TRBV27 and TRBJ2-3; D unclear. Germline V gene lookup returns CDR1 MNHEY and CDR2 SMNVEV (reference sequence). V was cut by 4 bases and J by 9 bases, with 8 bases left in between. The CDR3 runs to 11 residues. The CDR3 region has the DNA TGTGCCAGCAGTTCGAGCGCGACGCAGTATTTT. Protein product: CASSSSATQYF.

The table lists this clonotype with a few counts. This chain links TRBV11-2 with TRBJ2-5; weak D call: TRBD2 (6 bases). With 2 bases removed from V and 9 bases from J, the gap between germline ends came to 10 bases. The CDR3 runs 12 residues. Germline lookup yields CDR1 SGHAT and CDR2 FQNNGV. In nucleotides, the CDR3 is TGTGCCAGCAGCTTAAACCCGGGAGCCCAGTACTTC. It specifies CASSLNPGAQYF.

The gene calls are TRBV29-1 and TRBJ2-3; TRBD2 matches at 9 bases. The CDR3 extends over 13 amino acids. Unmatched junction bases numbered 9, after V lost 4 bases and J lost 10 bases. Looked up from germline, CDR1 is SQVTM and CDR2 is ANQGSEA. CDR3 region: CSVGAGLAFAQYF. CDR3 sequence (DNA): TGCAGCGTTGGGGCGGGACTAGCTTTCGCGCAGTATTTT.

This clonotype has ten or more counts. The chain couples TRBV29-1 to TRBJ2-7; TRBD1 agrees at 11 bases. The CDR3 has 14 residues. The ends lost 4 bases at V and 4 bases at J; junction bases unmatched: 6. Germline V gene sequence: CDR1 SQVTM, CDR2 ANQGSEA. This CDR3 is CSVAFGQGAYEQYF. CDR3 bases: TGCAGCGTTGCGTTCGGACAGGGGGCGTACGAGCAGTACTTC.

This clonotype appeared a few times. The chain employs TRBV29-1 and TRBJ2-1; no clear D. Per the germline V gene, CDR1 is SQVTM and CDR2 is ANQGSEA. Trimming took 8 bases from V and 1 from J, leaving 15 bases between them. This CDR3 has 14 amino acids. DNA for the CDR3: TGCAGCACACTGGGCAGCCAGTCCTACAATGAGCAGTTCTTC. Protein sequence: CSTLGSQSYNEQFF.

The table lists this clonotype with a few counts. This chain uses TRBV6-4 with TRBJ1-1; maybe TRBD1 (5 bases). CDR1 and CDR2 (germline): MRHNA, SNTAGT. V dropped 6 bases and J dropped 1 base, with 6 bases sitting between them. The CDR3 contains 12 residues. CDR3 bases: TGTGCCAGCAGAGGACAGAACACTGAAGCTTTCTTT. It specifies CASRGQNTEAFF.

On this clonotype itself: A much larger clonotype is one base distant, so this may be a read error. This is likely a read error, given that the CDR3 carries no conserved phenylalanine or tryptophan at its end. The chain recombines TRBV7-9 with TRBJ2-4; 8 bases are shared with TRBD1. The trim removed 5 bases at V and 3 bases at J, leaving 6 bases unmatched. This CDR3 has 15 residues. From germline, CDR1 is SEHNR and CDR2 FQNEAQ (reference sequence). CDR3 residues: CASSQWTGSKNIQYS. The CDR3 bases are TGTGCCAGCAGCCAATGGACAGGGAGCAAAAACATTCAGTACTCC.

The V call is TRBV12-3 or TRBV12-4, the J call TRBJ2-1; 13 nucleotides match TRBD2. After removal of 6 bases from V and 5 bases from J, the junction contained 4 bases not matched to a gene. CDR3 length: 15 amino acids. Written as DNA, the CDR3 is TGTGCCAGCAGGACCGGGACTAGCGGGAACAATGAGCAGTTCTTC. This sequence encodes CASRTGTSGNNEQFF.

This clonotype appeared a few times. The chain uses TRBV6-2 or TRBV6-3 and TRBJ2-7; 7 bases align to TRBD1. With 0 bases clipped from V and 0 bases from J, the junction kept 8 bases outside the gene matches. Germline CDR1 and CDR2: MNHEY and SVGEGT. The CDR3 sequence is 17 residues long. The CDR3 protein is CASSYSITGTDSYEQYF. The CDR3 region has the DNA TGTGCCAGCAGTTACTCGATCACCGGGACAGACTCCTACGAGCAGTACTTC.

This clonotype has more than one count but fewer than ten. DNA of the CDR3: TGCGCCAGCAGCCAATATTACTCCTCCACAGATACGCAGTATTTT. It encodes CASSQYYSSTDTQYF. The rearrangement joins TRBV4-1 to TRBJ2-3; D remains ambiguous. The germline V and J ends were trimmed by 2 bases and 2 bases, with 11 bases remaining between them. Looked up from germline, CDR1 is MGHRA and CDR2 is YSYEKL. This CDR3 comprises 15 residues.

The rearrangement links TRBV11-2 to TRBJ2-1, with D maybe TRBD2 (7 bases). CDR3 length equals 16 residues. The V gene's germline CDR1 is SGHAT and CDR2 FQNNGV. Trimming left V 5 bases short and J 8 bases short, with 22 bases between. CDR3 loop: CASSPLGAGAFDEQFF. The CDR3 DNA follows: TGTGCCAGCAGCCCCCTGGGGGCGGGGGCTTTCGATGAGCAGTTCTTC.

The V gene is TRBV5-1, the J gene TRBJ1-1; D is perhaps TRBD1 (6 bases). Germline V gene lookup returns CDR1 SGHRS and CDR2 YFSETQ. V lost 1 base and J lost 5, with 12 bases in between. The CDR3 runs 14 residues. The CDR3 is CASSLSGARTEAFF. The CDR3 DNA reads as TGCGCCAGCAGCTTGTCAGGGGCACGGACTGAAGCTTTCTTT.

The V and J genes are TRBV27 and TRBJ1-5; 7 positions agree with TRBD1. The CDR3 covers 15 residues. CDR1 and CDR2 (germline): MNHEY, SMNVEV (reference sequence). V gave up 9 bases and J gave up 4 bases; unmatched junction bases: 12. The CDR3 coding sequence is TGTGCCAGTCAGCTCAGGGGGGGCCGAAATCAGCCCCAGCATTTT. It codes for CASQLRGGRNQPQHF.

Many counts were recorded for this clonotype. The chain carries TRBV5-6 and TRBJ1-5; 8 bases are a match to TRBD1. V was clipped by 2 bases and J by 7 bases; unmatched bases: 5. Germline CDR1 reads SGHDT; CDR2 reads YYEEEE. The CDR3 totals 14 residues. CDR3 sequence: CASSLQGDGQPQHF. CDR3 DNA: TGTGCCAGCAGCTTACAGGGGGACGGCCAGCCCCAGCATTTT.

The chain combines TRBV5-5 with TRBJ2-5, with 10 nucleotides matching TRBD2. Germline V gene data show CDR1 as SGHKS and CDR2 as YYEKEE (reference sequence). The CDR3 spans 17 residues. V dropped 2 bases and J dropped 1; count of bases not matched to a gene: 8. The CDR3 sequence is CASSLGWASGSQETQYF. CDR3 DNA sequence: TGTGCCAGCAGCTTAGGCTGGGCTAGCGGGAGCCAAGAGACCCAGTACTTC.

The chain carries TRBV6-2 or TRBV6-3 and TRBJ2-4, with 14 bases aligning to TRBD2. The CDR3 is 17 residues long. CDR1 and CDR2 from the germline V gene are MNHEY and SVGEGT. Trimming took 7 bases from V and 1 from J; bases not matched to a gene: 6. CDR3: CASMGLAGVGAKNIQYF. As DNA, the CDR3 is TGTGCCAGCATGGGACTAGCGGGAGTCGGGGCCAAAAACATTCAGTACTTC.

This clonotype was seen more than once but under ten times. The CDR3 DNA reads as TGTGCCAGCAGTGAACCAGTAGGCAGCTCTGGGGCCAACGTCCTGACTTTC. Its translation: CASSEPVGSSGANVLTF. J is TRBJ2-6 and V is TRBV6-1; D ambiguous. The CDR3 consists of 17 residues. V lost 2 bases to trimming and J lost 0 bases, with 11 bases between them. Germline CDR1 MNHNS, CDR2 SASEGT.

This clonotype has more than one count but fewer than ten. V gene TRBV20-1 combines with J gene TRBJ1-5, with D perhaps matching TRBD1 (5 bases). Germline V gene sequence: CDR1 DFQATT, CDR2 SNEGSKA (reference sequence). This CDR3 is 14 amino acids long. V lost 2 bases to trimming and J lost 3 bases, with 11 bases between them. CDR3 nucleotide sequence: TGCAGTGCTAGATTGGGGCCTAACAATCAGCCCCAGCATTTT. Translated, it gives CSARLGPNNQPQHF.

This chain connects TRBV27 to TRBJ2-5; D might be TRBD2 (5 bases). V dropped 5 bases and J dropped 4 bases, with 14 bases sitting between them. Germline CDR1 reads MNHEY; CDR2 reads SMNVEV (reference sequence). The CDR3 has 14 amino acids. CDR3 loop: CASSPTTRGETQYF. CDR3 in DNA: TGTGCCAGCAGTCCGACTACCCGGGGAGAGACCCAGTACTTC.

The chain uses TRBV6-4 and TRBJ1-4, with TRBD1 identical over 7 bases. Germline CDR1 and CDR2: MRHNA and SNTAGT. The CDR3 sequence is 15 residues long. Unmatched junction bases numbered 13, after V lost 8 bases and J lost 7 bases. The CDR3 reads CASPDGTGESEKLFF. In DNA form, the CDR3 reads TGTGCCAGCCCTGACGGTACAGGGGAAAGTGAAAAACTGTTTTTT.

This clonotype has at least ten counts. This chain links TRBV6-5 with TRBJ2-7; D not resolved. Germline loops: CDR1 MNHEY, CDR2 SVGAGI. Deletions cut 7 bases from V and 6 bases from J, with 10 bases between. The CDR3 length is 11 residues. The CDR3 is CASTTRGEQYF. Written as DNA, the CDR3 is TGTGCCAGCACCACCCGAGGCGAGCAGTACTTC.

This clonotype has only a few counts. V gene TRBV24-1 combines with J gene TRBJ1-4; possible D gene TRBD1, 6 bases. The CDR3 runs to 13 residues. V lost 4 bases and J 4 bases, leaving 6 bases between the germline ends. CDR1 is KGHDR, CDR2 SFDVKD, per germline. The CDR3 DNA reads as TGTGCCACCAGTGAACAGGGTAATGAAAAACTGTTTTTT. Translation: CATSEQGNEKLFF.

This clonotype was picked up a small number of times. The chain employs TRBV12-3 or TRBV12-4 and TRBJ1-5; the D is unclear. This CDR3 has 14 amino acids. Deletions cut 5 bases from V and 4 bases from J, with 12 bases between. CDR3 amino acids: CASSPWDKNQPQHF. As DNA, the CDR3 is TGTGCCAGCAGTCCATGGGATAAAAATCAGCCCCAGCATTTT.